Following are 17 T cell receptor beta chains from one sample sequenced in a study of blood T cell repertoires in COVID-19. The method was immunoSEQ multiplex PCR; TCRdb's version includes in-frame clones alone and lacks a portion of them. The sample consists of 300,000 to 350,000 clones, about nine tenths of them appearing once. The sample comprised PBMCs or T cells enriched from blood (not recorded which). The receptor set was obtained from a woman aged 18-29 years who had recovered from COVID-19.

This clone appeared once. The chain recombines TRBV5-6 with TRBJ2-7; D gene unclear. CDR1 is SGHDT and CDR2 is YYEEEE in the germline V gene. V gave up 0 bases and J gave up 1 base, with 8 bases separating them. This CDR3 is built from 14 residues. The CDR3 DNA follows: TGTGCCAGCAGCTTGGGGCTGTTATCCTACGAGCAGTACTTC. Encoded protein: CASSLGLLSYEQYF. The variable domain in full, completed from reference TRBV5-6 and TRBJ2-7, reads DAGVTQSPTHLIKTRGQQVTLRCSPKSGHDTVSWYQQALGQGPQFIFQYYEEEERQRGNFPDRFSGHQFPNYSSELNVNALLLGDSALYLCASSLGLLSYEQYFGPGTRLTVT.

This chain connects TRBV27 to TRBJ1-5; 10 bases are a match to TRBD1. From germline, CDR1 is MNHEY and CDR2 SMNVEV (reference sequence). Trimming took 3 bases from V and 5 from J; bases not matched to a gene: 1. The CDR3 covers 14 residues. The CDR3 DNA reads TGTGCCAGCAGTTTGACAGGGGGCTATCAGCCCCAGCATTTT. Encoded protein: CASSLTGGYQPQHF.

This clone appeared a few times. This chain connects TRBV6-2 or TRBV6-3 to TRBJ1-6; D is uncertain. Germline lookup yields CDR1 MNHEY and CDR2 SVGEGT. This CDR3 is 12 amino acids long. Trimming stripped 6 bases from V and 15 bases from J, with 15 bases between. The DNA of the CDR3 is TGTGCCAGCAGCCCGGTCGGTCTACTCCTCCACTTT. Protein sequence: CASSPVGLLLHF.

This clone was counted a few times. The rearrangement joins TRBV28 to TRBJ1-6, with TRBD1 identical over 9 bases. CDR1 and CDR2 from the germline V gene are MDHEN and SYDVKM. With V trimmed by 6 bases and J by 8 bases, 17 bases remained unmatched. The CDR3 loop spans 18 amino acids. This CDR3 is CASSTYPNDRGFDSPLHF. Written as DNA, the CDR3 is TGTGCCAGCAGCACCTACCCCAATGACAGGGGGTTTGATTCACCCCTCCACTTT.

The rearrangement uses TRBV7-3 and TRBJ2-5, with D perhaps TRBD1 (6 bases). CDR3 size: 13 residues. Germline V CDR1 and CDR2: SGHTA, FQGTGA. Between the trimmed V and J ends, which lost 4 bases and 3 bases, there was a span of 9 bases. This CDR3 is CASSWTAEETQYF. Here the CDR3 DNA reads TGTGCCAGCAGCTGGACAGCCGAAGAGACCCAGTACTTC.

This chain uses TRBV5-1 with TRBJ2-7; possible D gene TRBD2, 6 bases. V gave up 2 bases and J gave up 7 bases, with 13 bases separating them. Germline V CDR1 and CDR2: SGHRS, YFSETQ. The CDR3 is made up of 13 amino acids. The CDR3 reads CASSFSGLPEQYF. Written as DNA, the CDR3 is TGCGCCAGCAGCTTTTCGGGACTTCCGGAGCAGTACTTC.

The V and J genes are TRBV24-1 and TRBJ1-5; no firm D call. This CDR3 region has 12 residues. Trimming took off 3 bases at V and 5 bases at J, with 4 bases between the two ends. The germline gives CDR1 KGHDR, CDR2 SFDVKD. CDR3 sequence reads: CATSDPDQPQHF. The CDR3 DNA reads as TGTGCCACCAGTGATCCCGATCAGCCCCAGCATTTT.

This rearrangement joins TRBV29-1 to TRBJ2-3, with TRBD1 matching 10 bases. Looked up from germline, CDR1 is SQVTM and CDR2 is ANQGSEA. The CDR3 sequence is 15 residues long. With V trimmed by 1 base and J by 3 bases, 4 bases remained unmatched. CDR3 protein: CSVEGGQGRTDTQYF. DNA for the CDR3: TGCAGCGTTGAAGGGGGACAGGGGAGGACAGATACGCAGTATTTT.

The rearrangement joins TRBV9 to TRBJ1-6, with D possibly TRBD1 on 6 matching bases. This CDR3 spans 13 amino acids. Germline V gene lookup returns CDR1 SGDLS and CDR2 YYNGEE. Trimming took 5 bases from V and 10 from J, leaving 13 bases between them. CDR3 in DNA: TGTGCCAGCAGTTATTATCAGGGGTCACCCCTCCACTTT. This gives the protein CASSYYQGSPLHF.

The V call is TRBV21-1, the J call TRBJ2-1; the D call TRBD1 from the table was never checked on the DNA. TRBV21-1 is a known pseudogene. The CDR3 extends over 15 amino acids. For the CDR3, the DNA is TGTGCCATAGAACGTCAGGGTTTTCCCTACAATGAGCAGTTCTTC. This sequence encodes CAIERQGFPYNEQFF.

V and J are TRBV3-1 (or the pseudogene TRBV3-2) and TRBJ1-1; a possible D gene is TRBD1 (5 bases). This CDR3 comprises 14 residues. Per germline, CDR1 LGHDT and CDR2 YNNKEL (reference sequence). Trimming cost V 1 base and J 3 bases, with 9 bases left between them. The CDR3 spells CASSQGAGDTEAFF. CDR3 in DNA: TGTGCCAGCAGCCAAGGGGCGGGGGACACTGAAGCTTTCTTT.

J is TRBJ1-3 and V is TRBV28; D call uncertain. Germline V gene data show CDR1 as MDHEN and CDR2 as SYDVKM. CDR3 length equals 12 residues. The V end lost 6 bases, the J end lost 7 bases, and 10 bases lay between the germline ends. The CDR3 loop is CASRPRGNTIYF. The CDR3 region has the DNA TGTGCCAGCAGACCTAGAGGGAACACCATATATTTT.

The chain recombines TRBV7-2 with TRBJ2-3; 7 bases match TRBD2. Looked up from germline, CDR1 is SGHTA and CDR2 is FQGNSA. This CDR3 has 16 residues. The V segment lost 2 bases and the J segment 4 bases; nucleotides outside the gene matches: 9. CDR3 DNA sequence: TGTGCCAGCAGCTTACAGGCGGGAGCTTCGGCAGATACGCAGTATTTT. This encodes CASSLQAGASADTQYF.

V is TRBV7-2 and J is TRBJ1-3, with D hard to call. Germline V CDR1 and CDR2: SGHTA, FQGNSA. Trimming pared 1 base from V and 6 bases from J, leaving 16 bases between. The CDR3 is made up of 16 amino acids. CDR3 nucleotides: TGTGCCAGCAGCTTAGGAGAGGCGGTAGCTACAAACACCATATATTTT. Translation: CASSLGEAVATNTIYF.

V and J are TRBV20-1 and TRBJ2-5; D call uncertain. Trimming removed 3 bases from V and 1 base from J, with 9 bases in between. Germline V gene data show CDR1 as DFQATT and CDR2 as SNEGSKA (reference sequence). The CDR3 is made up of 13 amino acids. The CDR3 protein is CSASDYSQETQYF. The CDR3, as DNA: TGCAGTGCTAGTGATTACAGCCAAGAGACCCAGTACTTC.

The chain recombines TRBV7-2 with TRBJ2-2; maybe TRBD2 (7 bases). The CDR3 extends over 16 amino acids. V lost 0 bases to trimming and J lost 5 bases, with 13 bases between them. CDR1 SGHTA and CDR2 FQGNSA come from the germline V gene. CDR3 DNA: TGTGCCAGCAGCTTAGCGTGGGGGGGCCAAACCGGGGAGCTGTTTTTT. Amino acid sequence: CASSLAWGGQTGELFF.

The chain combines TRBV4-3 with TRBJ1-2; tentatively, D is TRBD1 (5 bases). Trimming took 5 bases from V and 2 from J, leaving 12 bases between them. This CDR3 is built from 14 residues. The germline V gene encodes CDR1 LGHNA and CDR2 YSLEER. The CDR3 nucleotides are TGCGCCAGCAGCGTTCGGGGGGGGAACTATGGCTACACCTTC. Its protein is CASSVRGGNYGYTF.